Listed here are 21 T cell receptor beta chains from one sample, sequenced in a study of cytomegalovirus exposure and HLA in healthy donors. The PCR used 60 Vbeta and 13 Jbeta primers. Generated by immunoSEQ multiplex PCR, the TCRdb table keeps only in-frame clones and is missing some. Among 150,000 to 200,000 clones listed, around 75% were seen once. The source material was PBMCs. Receptor source: a man aged 18 to 30 in good health and CMV-seropositive.

This clone was counted a single time. This chain connects TRBV6-1 to TRBJ2-5; 8 bases match TRBD1. V was pared by 3 bases and J by 6 bases, with 3 bases of the junction left unmatched. Germline CDR1 and CDR2: MNHNS and SASEGT. The CDR3 has 13 residues. CDR3 sequence (DNA): TGTGCCAGCAGTGAGGGCAGGGGGCAGACCCAGTACTTC. This codes for CASSEGRGQTQYF.

The chain is built from TRBV6-6 and TRBJ2-2; D not certain. CDR1 MNHNY and CDR2 SVGAGI come from the germline V gene (reference sequence). V was cut by 8 bases and J by 3 bases, with 19 bases left in between. This CDR3 contains 16 residues. The DNA of the CDR3 is TGTGCCAGCTCCCCAGTAACCGGGTTGGACACCGGGGAGCTGTTTTTT. Protein sequence: CASSPVTGLDTGELFF.

V and J are TRBV19 and TRBJ2-2, with 10 bases fitting TRBD1. The CDR3 has 16 amino acids. Germline V gives CDR1 LNHDA, CDR2 SQIVND (reference sequence). The J segment lost 6 bases and the V segment lost 6 bases, leaving 10 bases of the junction unmatched. The CDR3 region has the DNA TGTGCCAGTAGGATGGGACAGGGGATATACGCCGGGGAGCTGTTTTTT. This encodes CASRMGQGIYAGELFF.

The chain links TRBV29-1 to TRBJ2-3; 12 positions match TRBD2. This CDR3 has 16 residues. The germline gives CDR1 SQVTM, CDR2 ANQGSEA. V lost 8 bases, J lost 3 bases, and 12 bases stayed unmatched. The chain's CDR3 is CSLRSPTSGRTDTQYF. For the CDR3, the DNA is TGCAGCCTACGTTCCCCGACTAGCGGGAGAACAGATACGCAGTATTTT.

This clone came up once. The chain employs TRBV10-3 and TRBJ2-1, with 11 nucleotides matching TRBD1. Germline V lookup: CDR1 ENHRY, CDR2 SYGVKD. CDR3 length equals 16 residues. The trim removed 4 bases at V and 8 bases at J, leaving 10 bases unmatched. Written as DNA, the CDR3 is TGTGCCATCAGTGGGGCCGGGACAGGGGGAGGGTATGAGCAGTTCTTC. Translating it yields CAISGAGTGGGYEQFF.

The chain links TRBV5-1 to TRBJ1-2; 7 bases fit TRBD1. The CDR3 extends over 16 amino acids. Germline V gene data show CDR1 as SGHRS and CDR2 as YFSETQ. The V and J ends lost 0 bases and 3 bases, in that order; junction bases with no gene match: 8. The CDR3 region is CASSLGGTARDYGYTF. CDR3 nucleotide sequence: TGCGCCAGCAGCTTGGGCGGGACAGCCAGGGACTATGGCTACACCTTC.

This clone was detected a few times. The rearrangement links TRBV9 to TRBJ1-6; a weak D match, TRBD1 (6 bases). Germline CDR1 is SGDLS and CDR2 is YYNGEE. This CDR3 is built from 15 residues. V lost 0 bases, J lost 6 bases, and 10 bases lay in between. Written as DNA, the CDR3 is TGTGCCAGCAGCGTAGGGGACACCGGTAATTCACCCCTCCACTTT. It translates to CASSVGDTGNSPLHF.

The rearrangement joins TRBV7-2 to TRBJ1-2, with 9 bases identical to TRBD1. Germline assignment: CDR1 SGHTA and CDR2 FQGNSA. V lost 4 bases and J lost 6; bases outside the gene matches: 6. The CDR3 totals 14 residues. The CDR3 sequence is CASSSTGGRDGYTF. The CDR3 DNA sequence: TGTGCCAGCAGCTCCACAGGGGGCAGGGATGGCTACACCTTC.

As to this clone: This specimen includes other DNA sequences encoding the same CDR3. The chain joins TRBV5-1 to TRBJ1-3; D is unclear. The CDR3 loop spans 15 amino acids. CDR1 is SGHRS and CDR2 is YFSETQ in the germline V gene. Trimming removed 0 bases at V and 0 bases at J, with 7 bases between. In nucleotides, the CDR3 is TGCGCCAGCAGCTTGGCCGGCGGCTCTGGAAACACCATATATTTT. Its translation: CASSLAGGSGNTIYF.

A few counts support this clone. The chain employs TRBV30 and TRBJ2-5, with D uncertain. The germline V gene encodes CDR1 GTSNPN and CDR2 SVGIG (reference sequence). Trimming stripped 3 bases from V and 2 bases from J, with 16 bases between. The CDR3 has 15 residues. The CDR3 spells CAWSQDIILQETQYF. The CDR3 DNA reads as TGTGCCTGGAGCCAAGACATAATCCTTCAAGAGACCCAGTACTTC. Filled out from reference TRBV30 and TRBJ2-5, the complete variable domain reads SQTIHQWPATLVQPVGSPLSLECTVEGTSNPNLYWYRQAAGRGLQLLFYSVGIGQISSEVPQNLSASRPQDRQFILSSKKLLLSDSGFYLCAWSQDIILQETQYFGPGTRLLVL.

J is TRBJ1-2 and V is TRBV7-9, with D possibly matching TRBD1 (6 bases). The germline V and J ends were trimmed by 5 bases and 8 bases, with 21 bases remaining between them. Germline-derived CDR1 and CDR2 are SEHNR and FQNEAQ (reference sequence). This CDR3 is built from 15 residues. In DNA form, the CDR3 reads TGTGCCAGCAGCCAGGGCGGGGGCGACGACGCCGGCTACACCTTC. Residues: CASSQGGGDDAGYTF.

CDR3 sequence reads: CASSAPDGGRTSTDTQYF. The CDR3 bases are TGTGCCAGCAGCGCACCGGACGGGGGACGAACTAGCACAGATACGCAGTATTTT. The chain recombines TRBV7-6 with TRBJ2-3, with TRBD2 as a possible D gene (6 bases). Germline CDR1 is SGHVS and CDR2 is FNYEAQ. The ends were cut back, 5 bases at V and 0 bases at J, with 21 bases in the middle. The CDR3 sequence is 18 residues long.

The genes are TRBV7-9 and TRBJ1-2; perhaps TRBD1 as D (5 bases). The CDR3 has 14 residues. Deletions cut 3 bases from V and 8 bases from J, with 16 bases between. Germline V gene sequence: CDR1 SEHNR, CDR2 FQNEAQ (reference sequence). The CDR3 nucleotides are TGTGCCAGCAGCTTCCCGGAAGGGGCTAGGGGCTACACCTTC. Translated, it gives CASSFPEGARGYTF.

The table lists this clone with a few counts. The V and J genes are TRBV27 and TRBJ2-7; 11 bases map to TRBD2. CDR3 length equals 15 residues. Germline lookup yields CDR1 MNHEY and CDR2 SMNVEV (reference sequence). V shed 5 bases and J 4 bases; nucleotides not matched to a gene: 7. CDR3 coding DNA: TGTGCCAGCAGTCTTATAGCGGGGGGGATGTACGAGCAGTACGTC. It encodes CASSLIAGGMYEQYV.

This clone was counted between two and nine times. The chain is built from TRBV28 and TRBJ1-1; D remains ambiguous. The CDR3 has 12 residues. CDR1 and CDR2 (germline): MDHEN, SYDVKM. The ends were cut back, 11 bases at V and 0 bases at J, with 10 bases in the middle. The CDR3 DNA reads as TGTGCCCTAAAAACTATGAACACTGAAGCTTTCTTT. Its protein is CALKTMNTEAFF.

The chain carries TRBV2 and TRBJ1-2; no clear D gene. The V and J ends lost 3 bases and 1 base respectively, with 6 bases between them. The CDR3 extends over 13 amino acids. Germline CDR1 reads SNHLY; CDR2 reads FYNNEI. CDR3 DNA: TGTGCCAGCAGTGACATCAATAACTATGGCTACACCTTC. Translation gives CASSDINNYGYTF.

This sequence joins TRBV27 and TRBJ2-7, with 11 bases that match TRBD1. Trimming at V came to 0 bases and at J to 2 bases, leaving 0 bases not matched to a gene. The CDR3 extends over 15 amino acids. The germline V gene has CDR1 MNHEY and CDR2 SMNVEV (reference sequence). The CDR3 region is CASSLSGQGAYEQYV. CDR3 DNA sequence: TGTGCCAGCAGTTTATCGGGACAGGGGGCCTACGAGCAGTACGTC.

The sample holds a few counts of this clone. This sequence joins TRBV6-1 and TRBJ2-1; D perhaps matches TRBD1 (6 bases). Per the germline V gene, CDR1 is MNHNS and CDR2 is SASEGT. The CDR3 contains 15 residues. The V end lost 4 bases, the J end lost 5 bases, and 15 bases lay between the germline ends. The CDR3, as DNA: TGTGCCAGCAGTGCTTCGGGACAAATCAACAATGAGCAGTTCTTC. Its translation is CASSASGQINNEQFF.

This chain connects TRBV21-1 to TRBJ2-7; TRBD2, as called in the table, went unchecked against the DNA. TRBV21-1 is a recognized pseudogene. CDR3 length: 18 amino acids. The CDR3 DNA reads TGTGCCAGCAGCAAAAGGGAGGGGCGGGCCGTTAATCCGCGGGAGCAGTACGTC. It is translated as CASSKREGRAVNPREQYV.

The genes are TRBV11-2 and TRBJ2-5, with 9 bases matching TRBD1. With 5 bases clipped from V and 4 bases from J, the junction kept 5 bases outside the gene matches. CDR3 length equals 14 residues. Germline CDR1 and CDR2: SGHAT and FQNNGV. The CDR3 reads CASSPDRGVETQYF. For the CDR3, the DNA is TGTGCCAGCAGCCCGGACAGGGGAGTAGAGACCCAGTACTTC.

This clone was detected a few times. This chain uses TRBV2 with TRBJ2-7, with 8 nucleotides matching TRBD2. Germline loops: CDR1 SNHLY, CDR2 FYNNEI. V lost 10 bases to trimming and J lost 1 base; unmatched junction nucleotides: 9. The CDR3 is made up of 14 amino acids. As DNA, the CDR3 is TGTGCCATCATCCGGGCGGGGGGATCCTACGAGCAGTACGTC. Amino acids: CAIIRAGGSYEQYV.